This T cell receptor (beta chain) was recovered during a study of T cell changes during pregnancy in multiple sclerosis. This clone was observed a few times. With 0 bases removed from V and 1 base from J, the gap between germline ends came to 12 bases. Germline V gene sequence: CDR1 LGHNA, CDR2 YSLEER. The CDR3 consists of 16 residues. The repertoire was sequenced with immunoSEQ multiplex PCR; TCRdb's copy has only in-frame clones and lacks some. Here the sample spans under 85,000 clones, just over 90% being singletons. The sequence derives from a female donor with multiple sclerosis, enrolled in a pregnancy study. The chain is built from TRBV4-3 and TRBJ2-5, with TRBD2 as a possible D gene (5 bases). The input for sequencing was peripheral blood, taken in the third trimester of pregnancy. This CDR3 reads CASSQDLPAGQETQYF. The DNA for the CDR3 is TGCGCCAGCAGCCAAGATCTACCGGCGGGCCAAGAGACCCAGTACTTC.